Listed below are T cell receptor beta chains from one sample, sequenced in a study of T cells in Graves' hyperthyroidism and ophthalmopathy. MiXCR, applied by TCRdb to the multiplex PCR reads, yields one record per CDR3 protein. The table has approximately 360,000 distinct CDR3 sequences, roughly 25% seen once. The sample taken for sequencing was blood. All receptors come from a man aged 50 to 60 with Graves' hyperthyroidism. Both conserved end residues are part of each CDR3. Each record gives: D gene, J gene, V gene, clone size, CDR3 DNA, CDR3 protein. D genes are given only for firm matches. Some rows mark clone size as missing; the rest say once, few, many or name a class of expanded clone.

D: -; J: TRBJ2-2; V: TRBV7-2; size: few; DNA: TGTGCCAGCAGCCGATACACCGGGGAGCTGTTTTTT; CDR3: CASSRYTGELFF
D: TRBD1; J: TRBJ2-1; V: TRBV12-5; size: few; DNA: TGTGCTAGTGGCTTGGTACTCGGACAGGGACCCCCCGAGCAGTTCTTC; CDR3: CASGLVLGQGPPEQFF
D: -; J: TRBJ1-1; V: TRBV11-1; size: many; DNA: TGTGCCAGCAGCTTAGCCTCTTACAGGGCTGAAGCTTTCTTT; CDR3: CASSLASYRAEAFF
D: TRBD1; J: TRBJ2-5; V: TRBV12-3/TRBV12-4; size: many; DNA: TGTGCCAGCAGTTTAGTGGCAGGGGGTTTCCGGGAGACCCAGTACTTC; CDR3: CASSLVAGGFRETQYF
D: TRBD2; J: TRBJ2-3; V: TRBV5-8; size: -; DNA: TGTGCCAGCAGCCCCCAGGGGACTAGCGGGATACCCACCGATACGCAGTATTTT; CDR3: CASSPQGTSGIPTDTQYF
D: -; J: TRBJ2-7; V: TRBV6-1; size: -; DNA: TGTGCCAGCAAAGGTGGGACCTACGAGCAGTACTTC; CDR3: CASKGGTYEQYF
D: TRBD2; J: TRBJ2-7; V: TRBV5-1; size: few; DNA: TGCGCCAGCAGCTTGGTACAGGGTAGTGGGACTAGCGGGAGCTACTACGAGCAGTACTTC; CDR3: CASSLVQGSGTSGSYYEQYF
D: -; J: TRBJ1-1; V: TRBV7-2; size: -; DNA: TGTGCCAGCAGCTTTTCGGTTGGGGCTGAAGCTTTCTTT; CDR3: CASSFSVGAEAFF
D: -; J: TRBJ1-4; V: TRBV2; size: -; DNA: TGTGCCAGCAGTGATGCGGGAGCAACTAATGAAAAACTGTTTTTT; CDR3: CASSDAGATNEKLFF
D: TRBD2; J: TRBJ2-7; V: TRBV7-2; size: -; DNA: TGTGCCAGCAGCTTTAAGCTAGCGGGAGCTAACGAGCAGTACTTC; CDR3: CASSFKLAGANEQYF
D: -; J: TRBJ1-2; V: TRBV15; size: few; DNA: TGTGCCACCAGCAGAGGGCAGGGAGGCTATGGCTACACCTTC; CDR3: CATSRGQGGYGYTF
D: -; J: TRBJ2-3; V: TRBV12-3/TRBV12-4; size: -; DNA: TGTGCCAGCTCACCACGGAGTGGGGGGGCCGGCACAGATACGCAGTATTTT; CDR3: CASSPRSGGAGTDTQYF
D: -; J: TRBJ2-3; V: TRBV7-9; size: -; DNA: TGTGCCAGCAGCTTAGCGCTTGAGACAGATACGCAGTATTTT; CDR3: CASSLALETDTQYF
D: TRBD1; J: TRBJ1-1; V: TRBV7-3; size: few; DNA: TGTGCCAGCAGCTTATCAGGACAGGGTACCACTGAAGCTTTCTTT; CDR3: CASSLSGQGTTEAFF